Presented here are 26 T cell receptor beta chains from one specimen sequenced in a study of Graves' ophthalmopathy and Graves' hyperthyroidism. Using RNA transcripts, the TCR beta CDR3 regions were amplified. HTBI primers served in a first-round RT-PCR, which a second-round multiplex PCR followed. TCRdb redid the calling of the multiplex PCR reads with MiXCR, one entry per CDR3 protein. The sample comprises 660,000 or so distinct CDR3 sequences, roughly 41% of which are singletons, and 2.5% to 3.5% rests with the top ten. Source material: peripheral blood. All receptors come from an adult man with Graves' ophthalmopathy.

A word on this clonotype: A much bigger clone sits one base away, suggesting this may be a read error. As the CDR3 is not closed by the conserved phenylalanine or tryptophan, this likely results from a read error. This chain joins TRBV2 and TRBJ1-1; D is possibly TRBD1 (5 bases). The CDR3 is made up of 14 amino acids. Germline V gene sequence: CDR1 SNHLY, CDR2 FYNNEI. The V and J ends lost 3 bases and 5 bases respectively, with 13 bases between them. The CDR3 coding sequence is TGTGCCAGCAGTGAGGGGTGGAAGGGGACTGAAGCTTTCTCT. Translating gives CASSEGWKGTEAFS.

This clonotype has a count of ten or more. The chain is built from TRBV10-3 and TRBJ2-7, with no clear D. CDR3 length: 13 amino acids. Trimming left V 4 bases short and J 0 bases short, with 7 bases between. Germline V gene sequence: CDR1 ENHRY, CDR2 SYGVKD. CDR3 amino acids: CAISGAGSYEQYF. In DNA, the CDR3 is TGTGCCATCAGTGGGGCAGGCTCCTACGAGCAGTACTTC.

This clonotype occurred a few times. A clone one base away is much larger, so this may be a read error. The chain's CDR3 is CASSLASDGQYF. CDR3 nucleotides: TGTGCCAGCAGCTTAGCTTCGGACGGGCAGTACTTC. The chain combines TRBV7-9 with TRBJ2-7; unclear D gene. With 0 bases removed from V and 9 bases from J, the gap between germline ends came to 9 bases. Per germline, CDR1 SEHNR and CDR2 FQNEAQ (reference sequence). CDR3 size: 12 residues.

Ten or more counts support this clonotype. This chain joins TRBV27 and TRBJ1-2; D is undetermined. Germline V lookup: CDR1 MNHEY, CDR2 SMNVEV (reference sequence). The CDR3 is 13 amino acids. V was pared by 6 bases and J by 3 bases, with 11 bases between. CDR3 sequence (DNA): TGTGCCAGCAGCCCAGGACGGTACTATGGCTACACCTTC. Translation: CASSPGRYYGYTF.

This clonotype was detected many times. In nucleotides, the CDR3 is TGTGCCAGCAGCCAAGAGCGCGACGCCGAGCAGTACTTC. Protein: CASSQERDAEQYF. This rearrangement joins TRBV4-2 to TRBJ2-7, with D unresolved. The CDR3 runs to 13 residues. Germline V gene data show CDR1 as LGHNA and CDR2 as YNFKEQ. V was clipped by 0 bases and J by 6 bases, with 9 bases between them.

For this clonotype: This clone may be a read error of a much larger clone one base away. The chain uses TRBV5-1 and TRBJ1-1; 8 positions agree with TRBD1. Trimming cost V 3 bases and J 3 bases; bases outside gene matches: 13. Germline CDR1 SGHRS, CDR2 YFSETQ. This CDR3 has 17 amino acids. The CDR3 is CASSSGGQARMDTEAFF. The CDR3 coding sequence is TGCGCCAGCAGCTCCGGGGGACAGGCACGTATGGACACTGAAGCTTTCTTT.

This chain uses TRBV7-9 with TRBJ2-7; D might be TRBD2 (6 bases). CDR3 size: 17 residues. With 5 bases removed from V and 7 bases from J, the gap between germline ends came to 27 bases. From germline, CDR1 is SEHNR and CDR2 FQNEAQ (reference sequence). The chain's CDR3 is CASSHRLPLDPRGEQYF. CDR3 nucleotides: TGTGCCAGCAGCCACAGACTCCCGCTGGACCCCCGGGGGGAGCAGTACTTC.

This chain uses TRBV3-1 with TRBJ2-5, with a weak D call TRBD2 (5 bases). CDR1 and CDR2 (germline): LGHDT, YNNKEL (reference sequence). V lost 1 base to trimming and J lost 6 bases, with 12 bases between them. The CDR3 length is 14 residues. CDR3 in DNA: TGTGCCAGCAGCCAAGCCCCAACTAGAAAGACCCAGTACTTC. Its protein is CASSQAPTRKTQYF.

At least ten counts were recorded for this clonotype. The chain is built from TRBV20-1 and TRBJ1-2, with 10 bases identical to TRBD1. This CDR3 region has 11 residues. The germline CDR1 and CDR2 sequences are DFQATT and SNEGSKA (reference sequence). Trimming took 3 bases from V and 8 from J; bases not matched to a gene: 0. CDR3 amino acids: CSARDRGGYTF. For the CDR3, the DNA is TGCAGTGCTAGGGACAGGGGGGGCTACACCTTC.

This clonotype came up many times. The chain uses TRBV24-1 and TRBJ1-1, with 8 positions matching TRBD1. Germline V lookup: CDR1 KGHDR, CDR2 SFDVKD. V dropped 5 bases and J dropped 1; count of bases not matched to a gene: 2. The CDR3 covers 14 residues. Here the CDR3 reads CATSAQGANTEAFF. The CDR3 DNA reads as TGTGCCACCAGTGCCCAGGGGGCGAACACTGAAGCTTTCTTT.

This clonotype was picked up many times. The chain couples TRBV7-3 to TRBJ2-7, with no clear D. CDR1 and CDR2 (germline): SGHTA, FQGTGA. V lost 5 bases, J lost 5 bases, and 10 bases lay in between. The CDR3 has 12 residues. The CDR3 DNA follows: TGTGCCAGCAGCCGACCAGGTGACGAGCAGTACTTC. This encodes CASSRPGDEQYF.

There are many counts of this clonotype. V usage is TRBV2 and J usage is TRBJ1-2; perhaps TRBD1 as D (5 bases). Germline-derived CDR1 and CDR2 are SNHLY and FYNNEI. The CDR3 is 15 amino acids. V lost 8 bases to trimming and J lost 0 bases, with 16 bases between them. CDR3 sequence: CASPEGQASNYGYTF. CDR3 in DNA: TGTGCCAGCCCCGAGGGGCAAGCATCTAACTATGGCTACACCTTC.

This clonotype showed up just a few times. The junction differs from germline at one of its ends, possibly a read error. CDR3 in amino acids: CASSYSGPGQPQHF. The CDR3 DNA is TGTGCCAGCAGTTACTCAGGGCCCGGGCAGCCCCAGCATTTT. The chain links TRBV10-3 to TRBJ1-5; a weak D match, TRBD1 (5 bases). CDR1 is ENHRY, CDR2 SYGVKD, per germline. The CDR3 runs 14 residues.

This clonotype was picked up many times. The rearrangement joins TRBV6-5 to TRBJ1-5; D is possibly TRBD1 (5 bases). Germline assignment: CDR1 MNHEY and CDR2 SVGAGI. Trimming shortened V by 7 bases and J by 3 bases, and 13 bases separated the two germline ends. The length of the CDR3 is 14 residues. This CDR3 reads CASKVGRVNQPQHF. The CDR3 region has the DNA TGTGCCAGCAAGGTGGGCAGGGTCAATCAGCCCCAGCATTTT.

The rearrangement uses TRBV4-1 and TRBJ1-1; no firm D call. V lost 3 bases and J 4 bases, leaving 18 bases between the germline ends. This CDR3 spans 16 amino acids. Germline V CDR1 and CDR2: MGHRA, YSYEKL. The CDR3 sequence: CASSQDGLNMFTEAFF. CDR3 in DNA: TGCGCCAGCAGCCAGGACGGACTTAATATGTTCACTGAAGCTTTCTTT.

This clonotype showed up just a few times. J is TRBJ1-6 and V is TRBV4-1; no firm D call. CDR3 length: 17 amino acids. Germline V gives CDR1 MGHRA, CDR2 YSYEKL. V was pared by 2 bases and J by 7 bases, with 18 bases between. The CDR3 protein is CASSQSILAPRNSPLHF. CDR3 bases: TGCGCCAGCAGCCAATCTATACTCGCCCCCAGAAATTCACCCCTCCACTTT.

The chain recombines TRBV7-8 with TRBJ1-6; 9 positions match TRBD1. CDR1 is SGHVS and CDR2 is FQNEAQ in the germline V gene. The trim removed 5 bases at V and 10 bases at J, leaving 6 bases unmatched. This CDR3 is built from 14 residues. The CDR3 DNA follows: TGTGCCAGCAGCCCGGGACAGGGTTTCTCACCCCTCCACTTT. This translates into CASSPGQGFSPLHF.

This chain links TRBV25-1 with TRBJ1-2, with D tentatively TRBD1 (6 bases). The CDR3 contains 16 residues. The germline V gene has CDR1 MGHDK and CDR2 SYGVNS. Trimming took 4 bases from V and 5 from J, leaving 20 bases between them. CDR3 amino acids: CASSANEGGRGYGYTF. The CDR3 region has the DNA TGTGCCAGCAGTGCAAACGAGGGGGGAAGGGGATATGGCTACACCTTC.

The rearrangement links TRBV10-3 to TRBJ1-2; D unresolved. The ends were cut back, 6 bases at V and 0 bases at J, with 8 bases in the middle. This CDR3 spans 13 amino acids. Germline V gene sequence: CDR1 ENHRY, CDR2 SYGVKD. The DNA of the CDR3 is TGTGCCATCAGCGTTACAGCTAACTATGGCTACACCTTC. It specifies CAISVTANYGYTF.

This clonotype showed up just a few times. The genes are TRBV4-2 and TRBJ2-7, with TRBD2 matching 8 bases. The CDR3 consists of 15 residues. Germline-derived CDR1 and CDR2 are LGHNA and YNFKEQ. V shed 2 bases, J shed 0 bases, and the junction held 3 bases outside the gene matches. This chain's CDR3 is CASSQFGLASYEQYF. The CDR3 DNA follows: TGTGCCAGCAGCCAATTTGGACTAGCCTCCTACGAGCAGTACTTC.

This clonotype occurred many times. The chain carries TRBV14 and TRBJ1-2; no reliable D call. With 5 bases removed from V and 4 bases from J, the gap between germline ends came to 8 bases. This CDR3 contains 12 residues. Germline assignment: CDR1 SGHDN and CDR2 FVKESK. CDR3: CASSGSSYGYTF. DNA of the CDR3: TGTGCCAGCAGCGGTTCCAGCTATGGCTACACCTTC.

This chain uses TRBV10-3 with TRBJ1-5; TRBD1 is a possible D gene (5 bases). The CDR3 is 14 amino acids. Germline CDR1 is ENHRY and CDR2 is SYGVKD. Trimming left V 10 bases short and J 1 base short, with 14 bases between. CDR3 amino acids: CASAGRGSNQPQHF. The CDR3 DNA is TGTGCCAGCGCGGGCCGGGGGAGCAATCAGCCCCAGCATTTT.

At least ten counts were recorded for this clonotype. This chain links TRBV7-9 with TRBJ2-7, with unresolved D. The CDR3 covers 11 residues. The germline gives CDR1 SEHNR, CDR2 FQNEAQ (reference sequence). The germline V and J ends were trimmed by 6 bases and 3 bases, with 6 bases remaining between them. CDR3 amino acids: CASSTVYEQYF. The CDR3 coding sequence is TGTGCCAGCAGTACGGTCTACGAGCAGTACTTC.

The CDR3 protein is CASSERDRGPEKLFF. The CDR3 DNA is TGTGCCAGCAGTGAAAGGGACAGGGGGCCGGAAAAACTGTTTTTT. This chain uses TRBV25-1 with TRBJ1-4, with 12 bases fitting TRBD1. The CDR3 totals 15 residues. CDR1 MGHDK and CDR2 SYGVNS come from the germline V gene. Trimming at V came to 2 bases and at J to 8 bases, leaving 3 bases not matched to a gene.

J is TRBJ1-2 and V is TRBV2; weak D call: TRBD1 (5 bases). V was pared by 7 bases and J by 4 bases, with 22 bases between. The CDR3 runs to 16 residues. Germline CDR1 SNHLY, CDR2 FYNNEI. CDR3 sequence: CASNQEASGIGYGYTF. The DNA for the CDR3 is TGTGCCAGCAACCAAGAGGCTTCAGGGATCGGCTATGGCTACACCTTC.

This clonotype was found many times. V and J are TRBV7-2 and TRBJ2-7; D perhaps matches TRBD1 (6 bases). Germline V gives CDR1 SGHTA, CDR2 FQGNSA. The CDR3 has 14 amino acids. Deletions cut 3 bases from V and 3 bases from J, with 12 bases between. CDR3 in DNA: TGTGCCAGCAGCTTCCCGGACAGTTACTACGAGCAGTACTTC. Its translation: CASSFPDSYYEQYF.